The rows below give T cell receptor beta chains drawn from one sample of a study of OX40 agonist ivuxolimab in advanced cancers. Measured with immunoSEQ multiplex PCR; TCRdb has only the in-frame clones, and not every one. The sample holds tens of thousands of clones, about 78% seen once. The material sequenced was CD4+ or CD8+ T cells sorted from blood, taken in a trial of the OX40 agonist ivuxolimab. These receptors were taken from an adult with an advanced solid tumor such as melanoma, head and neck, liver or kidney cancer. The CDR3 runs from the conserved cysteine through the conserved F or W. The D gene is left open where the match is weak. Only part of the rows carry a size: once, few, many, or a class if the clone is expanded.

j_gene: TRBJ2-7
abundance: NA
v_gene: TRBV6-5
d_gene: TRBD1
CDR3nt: TGTGCCAGCAGTTTACGGACAGGGGAACAGTACTTC
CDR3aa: CASSLRTGEQYF

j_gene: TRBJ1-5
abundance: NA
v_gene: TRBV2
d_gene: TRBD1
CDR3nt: TGTGCCAGCAGTGGGACAGGGCAAGGGCAGCCCCAGCATTTT
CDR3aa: CASSGTGQGQPQHF

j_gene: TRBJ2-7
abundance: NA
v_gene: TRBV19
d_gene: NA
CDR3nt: TGTGCCAGTAGTACCCAGGGGGGGCCCCTCTCCTACGAGCAGTACTTC
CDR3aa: CASSTQGGPLSYEQYF

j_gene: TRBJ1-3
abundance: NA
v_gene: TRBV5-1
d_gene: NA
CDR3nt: TGCGCCAGCAGCTCGCAGAATGGAAACACCATATATTTT
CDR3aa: CASSSQNGNTIYF

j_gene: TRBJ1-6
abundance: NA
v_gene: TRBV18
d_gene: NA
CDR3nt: TGTGCCAGCTCCCTCTTCGACGACGGCAGCTCCTATAATTCACCCCTCCACTTT
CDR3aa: CASSLFDDGSSYNSPLHF

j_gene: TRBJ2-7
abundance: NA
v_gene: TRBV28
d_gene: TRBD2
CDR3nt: TGTGCCAGCAGCTGGACTAGCGGGAGTGCGGAGTACGAGCAGTACTTC
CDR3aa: CASSWTSGSAEYEQYF

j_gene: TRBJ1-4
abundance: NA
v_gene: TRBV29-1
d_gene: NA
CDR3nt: TGCAGCGTTGAAGTGAAAGGGGATACTAATGAAAAACTGTTTTTT
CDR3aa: CSVEVKGDTNEKLFF

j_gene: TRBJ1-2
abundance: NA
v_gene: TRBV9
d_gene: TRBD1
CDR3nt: TGTGCCAGCAGCGCAGGACAGGGCACCGGGTTACATGGCTACACCTTC
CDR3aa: CASSAGQGTGLHGYTF

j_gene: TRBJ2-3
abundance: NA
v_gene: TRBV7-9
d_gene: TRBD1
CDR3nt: TGTGCCAGCAGCTTGGGACAGGCGTCTAGCACAGATACGCAGTATTTT
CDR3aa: CASSLGQASSTDTQYF

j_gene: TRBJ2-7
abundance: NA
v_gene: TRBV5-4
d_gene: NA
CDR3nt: TGTGCCAGCAGCCCGGGGACAAACTCTTTCTACGAGCAGTACTTC
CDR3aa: CASSPGTNSFYEQYF

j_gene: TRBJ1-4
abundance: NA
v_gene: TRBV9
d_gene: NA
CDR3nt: TGTGCCAGCAGCGTATCGGCAGCAACTAATGAAAAACTGTTTTTT
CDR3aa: CASSVSAATNEKLFF

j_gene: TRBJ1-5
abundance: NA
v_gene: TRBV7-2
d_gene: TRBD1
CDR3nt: TGTGCCACCGGACAGGGAGGGGCCAATCAGCCCCAGCATTTT
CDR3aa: CATGQGGANQPQHF

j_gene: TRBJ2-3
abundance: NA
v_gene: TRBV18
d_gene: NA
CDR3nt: TGTGCCAGCTCACCAGGGGGGACATACACAGATACGCAGTATTTT
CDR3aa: CASSPGGTYTDTQYF

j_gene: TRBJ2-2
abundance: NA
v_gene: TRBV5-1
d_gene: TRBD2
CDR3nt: TGCGCCAGCAGCAAAACGGGACTAGCGGGGGCCGGGGAGCTGTTTTTT
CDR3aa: CASSKTGLAGAGELFF

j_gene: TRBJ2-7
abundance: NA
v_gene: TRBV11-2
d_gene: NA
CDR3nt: TGTGCCAGCAGCTTAATAATAAGCCACGAGCAGTACTTC
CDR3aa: CASSLIISHEQYF

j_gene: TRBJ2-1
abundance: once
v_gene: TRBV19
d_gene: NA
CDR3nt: TGTGCCACCAAAGGGGCGGTACTATACAATGATCAGCAGTTCTTC
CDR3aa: CATKGAVLYNDQQFF

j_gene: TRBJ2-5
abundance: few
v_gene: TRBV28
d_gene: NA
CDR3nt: TGTGCCAGCAGTTTTGGCAAGGCCTACCAAGAGACCCAGTACTTC
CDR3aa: CASSFGKAYQETQYF

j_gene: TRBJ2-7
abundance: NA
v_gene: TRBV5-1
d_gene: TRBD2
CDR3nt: TGCGCCACCAAAACGACTAGCGGCTCATACGAGCAGTACTTC
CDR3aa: CATKTTSGSYEQYF

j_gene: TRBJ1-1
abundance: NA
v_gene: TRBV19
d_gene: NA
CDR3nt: TGTGCCAGTAGTACGGGGGTTGTCGTGGGGGCTTTCTTT
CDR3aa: CASSTGVVVGAFF

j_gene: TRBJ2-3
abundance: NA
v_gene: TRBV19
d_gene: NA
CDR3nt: TGTGCCAGCTCTTATTATAGCACAGATACGCAGTATTTT
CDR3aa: CASSYYSTDTQYF

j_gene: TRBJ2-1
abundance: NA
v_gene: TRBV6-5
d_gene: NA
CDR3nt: TGTGCCAGCAGGCACACAGGGTCAAGGCAGTTCTTC
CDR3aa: CASRHTGSRQFF

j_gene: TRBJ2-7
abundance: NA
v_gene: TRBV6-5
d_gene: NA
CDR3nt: TGTGCCAGCAGTTATGAGGTGAGCTCCTACGAGCAGTACTTC
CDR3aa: CASSYEVSSYEQYF

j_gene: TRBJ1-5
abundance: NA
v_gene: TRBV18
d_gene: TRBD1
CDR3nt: TGTGCCAGCTCACCGGACAGGGGCGGCAATCAGCCCCAGCATTTT
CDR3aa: CASSPDRGGNQPQHF

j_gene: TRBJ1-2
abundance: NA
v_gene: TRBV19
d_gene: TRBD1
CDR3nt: TGTGCCAGTCTCGACAGGGGGCTAGATAACTATGGCTACACCTTC
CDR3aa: CASLDRGLDNYGYTF

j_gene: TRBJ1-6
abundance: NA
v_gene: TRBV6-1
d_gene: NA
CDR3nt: TGTGCCAGCAGTAGTTCGAACAGGCCCCTCCACTTT
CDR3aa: CASSSSNRPLHF

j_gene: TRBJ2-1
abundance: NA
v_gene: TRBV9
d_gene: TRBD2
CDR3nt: TGTGCCAGCAGCACCCGGACTAGCGGGAGAGTGTCCTACAATGAGCAGTTCTTC
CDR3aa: CASSTRTSGRVSYNEQFF

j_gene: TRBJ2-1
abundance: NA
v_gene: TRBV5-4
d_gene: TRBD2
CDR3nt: TGTGCCAGCAGCTTGGGTGGGCGGGAGATCTCCTACAATGAGCAGTTCTTC
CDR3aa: CASSLGGREISYNEQFF

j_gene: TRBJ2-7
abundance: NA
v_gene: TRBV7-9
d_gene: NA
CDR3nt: TGTGCCAGCAGCTTACTTCTAACCGATGCTTTCTCCTACGAGCAGTACTTC
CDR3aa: CASSLLLTDAFSYEQYF

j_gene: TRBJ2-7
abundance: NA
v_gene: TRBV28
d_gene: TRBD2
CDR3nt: TGTGCCAGCAGTTTCCACCGGACTAGCGGGAACCCCTCCTACGAGCAGTACTTC
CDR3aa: CASSFHRTSGNPSYEQYF

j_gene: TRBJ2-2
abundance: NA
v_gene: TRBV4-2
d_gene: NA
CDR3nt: TGTGCCAGCAGCCACGGGGAGAACACCGGGGAGCTGTTTTTT
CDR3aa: CASSHGENTGELFF

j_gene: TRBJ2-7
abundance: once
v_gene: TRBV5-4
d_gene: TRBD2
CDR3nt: TGTGCCAGCAGCTTTGGGACTAGCATCTACGAGCAGTACTTC
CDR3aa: CASSFGTSIYEQYF

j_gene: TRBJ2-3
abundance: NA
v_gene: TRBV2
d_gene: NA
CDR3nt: TGTGCCAGCAGTGAGCTAGGGGGAGATACGCAGTATTTT
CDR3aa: CASSELGGDTQYF

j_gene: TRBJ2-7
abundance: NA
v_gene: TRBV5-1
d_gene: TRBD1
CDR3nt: TGCGCCAGCAGTACAGACAGGGTCGAGCAGTACTTC
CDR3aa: CASSTDRVEQYF

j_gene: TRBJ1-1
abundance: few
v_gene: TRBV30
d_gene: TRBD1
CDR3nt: TGTGCCTGGAATAGACAGGGGCGACACCCTATGAACACTGAAGCTTTCTTT
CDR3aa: CAWNRQGRHPMNTEAFF

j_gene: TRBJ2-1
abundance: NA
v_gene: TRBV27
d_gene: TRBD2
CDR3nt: TGTGCCAGCAGTTTATCCGTCGCTAGCGGGGGCACCTACAATGAGCAGTTCTTC
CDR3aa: CASSLSVASGGTYNEQFF

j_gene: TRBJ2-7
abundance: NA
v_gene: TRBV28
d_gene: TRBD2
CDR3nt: TGTGCCAGCAGCACGAGCGGGAGCATCTACGAGCAGTACTTC
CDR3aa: CASSTSGSIYEQYF

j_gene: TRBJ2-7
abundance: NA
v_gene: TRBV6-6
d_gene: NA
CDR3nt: TGTGCCAGCAGTTACCGGAGGACCTACGAGCAGTACTTC
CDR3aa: CASSYRRTYEQYF

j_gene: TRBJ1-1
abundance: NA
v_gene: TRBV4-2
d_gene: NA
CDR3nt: TGTGCCAGCAGCCCGAGCCGCACTGAAGCTTTCTTT
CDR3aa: CASSPSRTEAFF

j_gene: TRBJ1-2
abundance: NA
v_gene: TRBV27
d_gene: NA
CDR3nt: TGTGCCAGCAGTGTCTCAGGGTTTACGCCAGGTGGCTACACCTTC
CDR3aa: CASSVSGFTPGGYTF

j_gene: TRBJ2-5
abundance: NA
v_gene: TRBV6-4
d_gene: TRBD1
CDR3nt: TGTGCCAGCATATACCGGGACAGGGGTCAAGAGACCCAGTACTTC
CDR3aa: CASIYRDRGQETQYF

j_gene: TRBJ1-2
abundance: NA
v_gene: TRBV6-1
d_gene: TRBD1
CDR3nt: TGTGCCAGCAGCAGACAGGGTACTAACTATGGCTACACCTTC
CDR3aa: CASSRQGTNYGYTF

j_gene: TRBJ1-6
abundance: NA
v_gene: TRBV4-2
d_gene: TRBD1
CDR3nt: TGTGCCAGCAGCCAAGAGACGGGACAGGGCGATTCACCCCTCCACTTT
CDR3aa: CASSQETGQGDSPLHF

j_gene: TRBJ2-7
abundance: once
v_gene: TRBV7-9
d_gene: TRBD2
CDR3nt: TGTGCCAGCAGCACCGGACTAGCGGGAGGTTCCGAGCAGTACTTC
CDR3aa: CASSTGLAGGSEQYF

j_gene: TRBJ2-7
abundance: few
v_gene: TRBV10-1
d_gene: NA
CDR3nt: TGCGCCACATCTCGAGGGGGGGGACCATCCTACGAGCAGTACTTC
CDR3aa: CATSRGGGPSYEQYF

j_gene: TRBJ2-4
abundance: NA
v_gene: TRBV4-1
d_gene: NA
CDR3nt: TGCGCCAGCAGCCAAAACGGGGTCTCCCGGGCCAAAAACATTCAGTACTTC
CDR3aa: CASSQNGVSRAKNIQYF

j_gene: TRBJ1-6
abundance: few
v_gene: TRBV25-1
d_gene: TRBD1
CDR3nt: TGTGCCACGACCGGGACAGGGGAATCACCCCTCCACTTT
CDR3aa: CATTGTGESPLHF

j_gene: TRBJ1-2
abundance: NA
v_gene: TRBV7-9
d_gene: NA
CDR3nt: TGTGCCAGCAGCTTAGGACTAAACCCGATTCTCTATGGCTACACCTTC
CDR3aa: CASSLGLNPILYGYTF

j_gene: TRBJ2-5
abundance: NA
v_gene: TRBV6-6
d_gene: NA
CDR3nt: TGTGCCAGCGGTAAGATAGAGCAAGAGACCCAGTACTTC
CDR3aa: CASGKIEQETQYF

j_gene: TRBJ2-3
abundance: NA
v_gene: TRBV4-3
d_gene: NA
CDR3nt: TGCGCCAGCAGCCAAGAATCCTCCGAAGATACGCAGTATTTT
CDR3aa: CASSQESSEDTQYF

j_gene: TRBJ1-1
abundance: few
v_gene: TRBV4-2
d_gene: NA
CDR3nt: TGTGCCAGCAGCCCGCAGGGAGACACTGAAGCTTTCTTT
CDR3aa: CASSPQGDTEAFF

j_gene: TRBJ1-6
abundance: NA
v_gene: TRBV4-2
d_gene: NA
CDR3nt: TGTGCCAGCAGCCCACAGGGAATCGGCAGTTCACCCCTCCACTTT
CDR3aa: CASSPQGIGSSPLHF

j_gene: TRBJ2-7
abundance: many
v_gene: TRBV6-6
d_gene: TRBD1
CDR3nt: TGTGCCAGCAGACCCCGGGACAGCTCCTACGAGCAGTACTTC
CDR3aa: CASRPRDSSYEQYF

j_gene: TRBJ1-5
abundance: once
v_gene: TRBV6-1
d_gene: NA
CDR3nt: TGTGCCAGCAGTGAAGGGGTGGTGATTAGCAATCAGCCCCAGCATTTT
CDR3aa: CASSEGVVISNQPQHF

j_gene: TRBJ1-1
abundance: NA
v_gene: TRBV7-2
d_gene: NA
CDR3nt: TGTGCCAGCAGCTTAGTACGGACTAACACTGAAGCTTTCTTT
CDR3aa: CASSLVRTNTEAFF

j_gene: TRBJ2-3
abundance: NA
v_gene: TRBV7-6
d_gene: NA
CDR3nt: TGTGCCAGCAGCTTAGGGGGGCAGGGAGATACGCAGTATTTT
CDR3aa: CASSLGGQGDTQYF